The 2 T cell receptor beta chains given below trace back to one sample, sequenced in a study of blood T cell repertoires in COVID-19. Sequencing was performed with immunoSEQ multiplex PCR; in TCRdb, only in-frame clones are kept and a portion is missing. The sample lists about 150,000 clones, 70% to 85% occurring once. Specimen: PBMCs or T cells enriched from blood (not recorded which). The receptor set was obtained from a man over 45 who had recovered from COVID-19.

The genes are TRBV2 and TRBJ1-5; perhaps TRBD1 as D (6 bases). The germline CDR1 and CDR2 sequences are SNHLY and FYNNEI. V was trimmed by 4 bases and J by 4 bases, leaving 14 bases between them. The length of the CDR3 is 15 residues. The CDR3: CASSAEQGVNQPQHF. The CDR3 DNA follows: TGTGCCAGCAGTGCTGAACAGGGCGTAAATCAGCCCCAGCATTTT.

The V call is TRBV19, the J call TRBJ1-2; 10 bases align to TRBD1. The CDR3 extends over 16 amino acids. Germline V gene lookup returns CDR1 LNHDA and CDR2 SQIVND (reference sequence). J lost 7 bases, V lost 6 bases, and 14 bases had no gene match. CDR3 nucleotide sequence: TGTGCCAGTAGGGGACCAGACAGGGGGCGTTTCGCTGGCTACACCTTC. It codes for CASRGPDRGRFAGYTF.